Presented here are 13 T cell receptor beta chains from one specimen sequenced in a study of cytomegalovirus exposure and HLA in healthy donors. Assay: immunoSEQ multiplex PCR; the TCRdb copy retains only in-frame clones and omits some. Of roughly 120,000 clones in the sample, around 87% were seen once. Input material: PBMCs. These receptors came from a woman aged 30 to 39 in good health and CMV-seropositive.

The gene calls are TRBV19 and TRBJ2-2, with TRBD1 matching over 12 bases. The CDR3 spans 14 residues. The V segment lost 8 bases and the J segment 4 bases; nucleotides outside the gene matches: 2. CDR1 and CDR2 (germline): LNHDA, SQIVND (reference sequence). DNA for the CDR3: TGTGCCAGTGGGACAGGGGGCTTCACCGGGGAGCTGTTTTTT. Protein: CASGTGGFTGELFF.

The chain uses TRBV29-1 and TRBJ1-4; a weak D match, TRBD1 (6 bases). The length of the CDR3 is 14 residues. V was pared by 5 bases and J by 3 bases, with 13 bases between. Germline V gene lookup returns CDR1 SQVTM and CDR2 ANQGSEA. The CDR3: CSVLQGNSNEKLFF. CDR3 DNA sequence: TGCAGCGTTTTACAGGGTAATTCTAATGAAAAACTGTTTTTT.

The chain joins TRBV28 to TRBJ1-2; the D is unclear. Germline V gene sequence: CDR1 MDHEN, CDR2 SYDVKM. The CDR3 runs 14 residues. The V gene lost 7 bases and the J gene lost 2 bases, with 14 bases spanning the gap. CDR3 nucleotides: TGTGCCAGCAAACAACCATCCCCGAACTATGGCTACACCTTC. Translation: CASKQPSPNYGYTF.

The chain couples TRBV6-1 to TRBJ2-1; TRBD2 agrees at 8 bases. The germline gives CDR1 MNHNS, CDR2 SASEGT. V shed 2 bases, J shed 9 bases, and the junction held 9 bases outside the gene matches. The CDR3 has 15 residues. Here the CDR3 reads CASSEIGGREVEQFF. CDR3 nucleotide sequence: TGTGCCAGCAGTGAAATTGGCGGGCGGGAGGTTGAGCAGTTCTTC.

The V call is TRBV11-3, the J call TRBJ1-2; D is perhaps TRBD1 (5 bases). The CDR3 is 15 amino acids. V was shortened by 0 bases and J by 8 bases, with 16 bases between the two germline ends. The germline CDR1 and CDR2 sequences are SGHNT and YENEEA. The CDR3 coding sequence is TGTGCCAGCAGCTTAGAATTCAGGGTCACTGGCGGCTACACCTTC. This encodes CASSLEFRVTGGYTF. The entire variable domain, with the rest obtained from reference TRBV11-3 and TRBJ1-2, is as follows: EAGVVQSPRYKIIEKKQPVAFWCNPISGHNTLYWYLQNLGQGPELLIRYENEEAVDDSQLPKDRFSAERLKGVDSTLKIQPAELGDSAVYLCASSLEFRVTGGYTFGSGTRLTVV.

The rearrangement links TRBV11-1 to TRBJ2-7, with D possibly TRBD2 on 7 matching bases. Trimming shortened V by 4 bases and J by 4 bases, and 14 bases separated the two germline ends. Germline V gene data show CDR1 as SGHAT and CDR2 as FQDESV (reference sequence). This CDR3 is built from 14 residues. As DNA, the CDR3 is TGTGCCAGCAGCTCCAGGGAGGGGGGTTACGAGCAGTACTTC. This gives the protein CASSSREGGYEQYF.

The chain links TRBV2 to TRBJ2-1; TRBD2 matches at 13 bases. Germline-derived CDR1 and CDR2 are SNHLY and FYNNEI. V lost 4 bases and J lost 6; bases outside the gene matches: 3. The CDR3 is 15 amino acids. CDR3 protein: CASSALAGGGNEQFF. The DNA for the CDR3 is TGTGCCAGCAGTGCACTAGCGGGAGGGGGCAATGAGCAGTTCTTC.

The chain employs TRBV6-1 and TRBJ1-3, with D possibly TRBD1 on 6 matching bases. The V end was cut by 4 bases, the J end by 2 bases, with 15 bases between. From germline, CDR1 is MNHNS and CDR2 SASEGT. The CDR3 is 16 residues long. The CDR3 sequence is CASSARTGKPGNTIYF. Written as DNA, the CDR3 is TGTGCCAGCAGTGCAAGAACAGGGAAGCCTGGAAACACCATATATTTT.

The gene calls are TRBV28 and TRBJ2-1, with a weak D call TRBD2 (7 bases). Trimming shortened V by 7 bases and J by 5 bases, and 18 bases separated the two germline ends. Germline-derived CDR1 and CDR2 are MDHEN and SYDVKM. The CDR3 runs to 15 residues. The CDR3 protein is CASTRGASENNEQFF. CDR3 sequence (DNA): TGTGCCAGCACCCGGGGGGCTAGCGAGAACAATGAGCAGTTCTTC.

This clone was seen a few times. This chain joins TRBV4-3 and TRBJ2-3; TRBD2 aligns across 9 bases. This CDR3 is 15 amino acids long. V gave up 5 bases and J gave up 3 bases; unmatched junction bases: 6. Germline-derived CDR1 and CDR2 are LGHNA and YSLEER. As DNA, the CDR3 is TGCGCCAGCAGCTGGCGGGGGGGCAGGACAGATACGCAGTATTTT. It yields the protein CASSWRGGRTDTQYF.

The chain has TRBV7-9 and TRBJ2-7, with D possibly matching TRBD1 (5 bases). The CDR3 covers 15 residues. Germline CDR1 SEHNR, CDR2 FQNEAQ (reference sequence). V was cut by 1 base and J by 2 bases, with 12 bases left in between. The CDR3 is CASSLEVGPAYEQYF. The CDR3 bases are TGTGCCAGCAGCTTAGAAGTGGGGCCCGCCTACGAGCAGTACTTC.

The chain recombines TRBV7-9 with TRBJ2-7; D gene uncertain. The CDR3 has 14 residues. V was cut by 1 base and J by 4 bases, with 11 bases left in between. CDR1 SEHNR and CDR2 FQNEAQ come from the germline V gene (reference sequence). DNA of the CDR3: TGTGCCAGCAGCTTAGGCCCGCGGTGGTACGAGCAGTACTTC. Its protein product is CASSLGPRWYEQYF.

The chain couples TRBV9 to TRBJ2-1, with D maybe TRBD1 (5 bases). Germline CDR1 SGDLS, CDR2 YYNGEE. V was cut by 0 bases and J by 9 bases, with 16 bases left in between. There are 15 residues in the CDR3. For the CDR3, the DNA is TGTGCCAGCAGCGTAGCTCCAGGGTCGGAAGGTGAGCAGTTCTTC. Amino acid sequence: CASSVAPGSEGEQFF. Supplemented by reference TRBV9 and TRBJ2-1, the full variable domain reads DSGVTQTPKHLITATGQRVTLRCSPRSGDLSVYWYQQSLDQGLQFLIQYYNGEERAKGNILERFSAQQFPDLHSELNLSSLELGDSALYFCASSVAPGSEGEQFFGPGTRLTVL.